The present T cell receptor beta chain was sequenced within a study of Graves' ophthalmopathy and Graves' hyperthyroidism. Pregnant or lactating patients and those with other autoimmune diseases or uncontrolled infections were excluded. This clonotype was picked up many times. Germline V gene lookup returns CDR1 MNHEY and CDR2 SVGAGI. The CDR3 is 14 amino acids. The V gene lost 4 bases and the J gene lost 1 base, with 11 bases spanning the gap. CDR3 regions of TCR beta were amplified from RNA transcripts. Second-round multiplex PCR came after first-round RT-PCR with HTBI primers. TCRdb called the multiplex PCR reads again in MiXCR, with one record for every CDR3 protein. The sample contains approximately 540,000 distinct CDR3 sequences, 39% of which appear only once.

The V gene is TRBV6-5, the J gene TRBJ2-7; D gene ambiguous. The material sequenced was peripheral blood or thyroid tissue (not recorded which). This clonotype was obtained from an adult man with Graves' hyperthyroidism. For the CDR3, the DNA is TGTGCCAGCAGTTCCCAGCGCGGTTCCTACGAGCAGTACTTC. Amino acids: CASSSQRGSYEQYF.